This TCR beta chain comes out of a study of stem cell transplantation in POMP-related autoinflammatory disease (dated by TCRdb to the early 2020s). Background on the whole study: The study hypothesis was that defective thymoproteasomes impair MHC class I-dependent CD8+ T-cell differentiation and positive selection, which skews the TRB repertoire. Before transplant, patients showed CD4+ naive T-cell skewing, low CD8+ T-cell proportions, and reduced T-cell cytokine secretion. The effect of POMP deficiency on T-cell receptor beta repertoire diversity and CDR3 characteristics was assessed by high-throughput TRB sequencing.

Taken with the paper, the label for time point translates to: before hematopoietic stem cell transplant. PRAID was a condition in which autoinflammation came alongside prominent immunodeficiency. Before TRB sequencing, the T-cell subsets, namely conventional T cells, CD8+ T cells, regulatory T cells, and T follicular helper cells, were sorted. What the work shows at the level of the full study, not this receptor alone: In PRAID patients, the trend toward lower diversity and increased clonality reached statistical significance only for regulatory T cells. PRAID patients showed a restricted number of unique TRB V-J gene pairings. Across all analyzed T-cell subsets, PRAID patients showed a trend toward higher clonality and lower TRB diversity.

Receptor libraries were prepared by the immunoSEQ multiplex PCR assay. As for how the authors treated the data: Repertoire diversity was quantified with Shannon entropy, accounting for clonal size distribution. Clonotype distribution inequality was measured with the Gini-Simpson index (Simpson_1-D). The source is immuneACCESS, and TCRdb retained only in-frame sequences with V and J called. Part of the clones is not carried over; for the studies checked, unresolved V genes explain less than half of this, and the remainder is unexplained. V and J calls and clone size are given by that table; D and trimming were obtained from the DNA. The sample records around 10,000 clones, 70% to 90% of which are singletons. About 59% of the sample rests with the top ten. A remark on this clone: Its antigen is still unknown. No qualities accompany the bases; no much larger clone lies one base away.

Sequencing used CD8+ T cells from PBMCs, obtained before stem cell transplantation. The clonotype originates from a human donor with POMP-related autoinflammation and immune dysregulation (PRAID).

At the DNA level, the sequence is TGCGCCAGCAGCCAGGGGACTGCAGACTCCTACGAGCAGTACTTC. Its protein reads: CASSQGTADSYEQYF. The chain couples TRBV4-1 to TRBJ2-7; tentative D gene TRBD2, with 6 bases matching. V loses 3 bases, J loses 0 bases, and the germline ends lie 12 bases apart. In the germline V gene, CDR1 corresponds to MGHRA and CDR2 to YSYEKL. Counted from cysteine to phenylalanine, this CDR3 has 15 amino acids. Here the CDR3 DNA is all that survives: 45 bases in frame from base 1.